This T cell receptor beta chain was sequenced during a study of blood T cell repertoires in COVID-19. Assay used: immunoSEQ multiplex PCR; TCRdb lists only in-frame clones, some missing. The repertoire consists of roughly 240,000 clones, with about 80% occurring once and the leading ten covering 1.5% to 2%. The TCR sequence derives from a woman aged 80 or over with acute or convalescent COVID-19. The source material was peripheral blood.

Here the CDR3 reads CASSLLGTSGIKNTGELFF. The CDR3, as DNA: TGTGCCAGCAGCTTATTAGGGACTAGCGGGATCAAGAACACCGGGGAGCTGTTTTTT. V usage is TRBV7-2 and J usage is TRBJ2-2, with TRBD2 matching 13 bases. The CDR3 consists of 19 residues. Germline assignment: CDR1 SGHTA and CDR2 FQGNSA. Unmatched junction bases numbered 7, after V lost 2 bases and J lost 1 base.